Each of the 17 T cell receptor beta chains below was sequenced from the same sample in a study of cytomegalovirus exposure and HLA in healthy donors. The PCR contained 60 Vbeta and 13 Jbeta primers. The repertoire was sequenced with immunoSEQ multiplex PCR; TCRdb's copy has only in-frame clones and lacks some. The table lists around 130,000 clones. Sequencing used PBMCs. The receptors derive from a woman aged 55-69 years in good health and CMV-seronegative.

Details on this clone: This sample also contains other DNA sequences that code for the same CDR3. The chain uses TRBV5-1 and TRBJ2-6, with 7 positions matching TRBD1. V gave up 4 bases and J gave up 0 bases; unmatched junction bases: 1. Germline V gene lookup returns CDR1 SGHRS and CDR2 YFSETQ. The CDR3 spans 15 residues. The CDR3 sequence: CASSPGGSGANVLTF. CDR3 bases: TGCGCCAGCAGCCCAGGGGGCTCTGGGGCCAACGTCCTGACTTTC.

V and J are TRBV28 and TRBJ2-5; weak D call: TRBD2 (5 bases). The DNA end is a closer match to TRBJ2-7, so the J assignment may be wrong. CDR1 and CDR2 from the germline V gene are MDHEN and SYDVKM. The CDR3 is 13 amino acids. This chain's CDR3 is CASSLSGPYEQYF. Here the CDR3 DNA reads TGTGCCAGCAGTTTGAGCGGCCCCTACGAGCAGTACTTC.

The rearrangement joins TRBV27 to TRBJ2-1; TRBD1 aligns across 8 bases. Germline trimming cut 5 bases from V and 7 bases from J; bases unmatched to any gene: 7. The CDR3 has 14 residues. Germline CDR1 and CDR2: MNHEY and SMNVEV (reference sequence). The chain's CDR3 is CASSLGQGENEQFF. CDR3 bases: TGTGCCAGCAGTCTTGGACAGGGAGAGAATGAGCAGTTCTTC.

About this clone: Germline and junction disagree at one end, which may indicate a read error. The V gene is TRBV7-9, the J gene TRBJ2-7, with D unresolved. There are 13 residues in the CDR3. Germline CDR1 SEHNR, CDR2 FQNEAQ (reference sequence). CDR3 sequence (DNA): TGTGTCAGCAGCTTTTTACAGTCCTACGAGCAGTACTTC. This sequence encodes CVSSFLQSYEQYF. Together with reference TRBV7-9 and TRBJ2-7, the CDR3 gives the full variable domain: DTGVSQNPRHKITKRGQNVTFRCDPISEHNRLYWYRQTLGQGPEFLTYFQNEAQLEKSRLLSDRFSAERPKGSFSTLEIQRTEQGDSAMYLCVSSFLQSYEQYFGPGTRLTVT.

The rearrangement joins TRBV5-1 to TRBJ1-1, with 9 nucleotides matching TRBD1. This CDR3 comprises 17 residues. The V segment lost 4 bases and the J segment 3 bases; nucleotides outside the gene matches: 13. The germline gives CDR1 SGHRS, CDR2 YFSETQ. The CDR3: CASSPLYTQGAHTEAFF. CDR3 bases: TGCGCCAGCAGCCCATTATATACACAGGGGGCGCACACTGAAGCTTTCTTT.

The CDR3 region is CASSHSDGWETEAFF. CDR3 sequence (DNA): TGTGCCAGCAGCCATAGCGACGGTTGGGAAACTGAAGCTTTCTTT. The gene calls are TRBV7-2 and TRBJ1-1, with D hard to call. There are 15 residues in the CDR3. CDR1 and CDR2 from the germline V gene are SGHTA and FQGNSA. V was trimmed by 5 bases and J by 5 bases, leaving 18 bases between them.

The chain has TRBV20-1 and TRBJ2-5; D possibly corresponds to TRBD2 (5 bases). Trimming cost V 8 bases and J 11 bases, with 18 bases left between them. The CDR3 length is 11 residues. CDR1 DFQATT and CDR2 SNEGSKA come from the germline V gene (reference sequence). The chain's CDR3 is CSIVTGWEQYF. The CDR3 region has the DNA TGCAGTATTGTGACGGGTTGGGAGCAGTACTTC.

Note on this clone: An end of the junction differs from the germline gene, which may be a read error. This rearrangement joins TRBV5-1 to TRBJ2-7, with D perhaps matching TRBD2 (5 bases). There are 10 residues in the CDR3. The germline CDR1 and CDR2 sequences are SGHRS and YFSETQ. The DNA for the CDR3 is TGCGCCAGCAGCCAACTCGGACTTATCTTC. This translates into CASSQLGLIF. Together with reference TRBV5-1 and TRBJ2-7, the CDR3 gives the full variable domain: KAGVTQTPRYLIKTRGQQVTLSCSPISGHRSVSWYQQTPGQGLQFLFEYFSETQRNKGNFPGRFSGRQFSNSRSEMNVSTLELGDSALYLCASSQLGLIFGPGTRLTVT.

The chain couples TRBV27 to TRBJ1-5; D is possibly TRBD1 (6 bases). From germline, CDR1 is MNHEY and CDR2 SMNVEV (reference sequence). V was pared by 5 bases and J by 6 bases, with 11 bases between. This CDR3 has 13 amino acids. This CDR3 reads CASSTGLIQPQHF. The CDR3 DNA reads TGTGCCAGCAGTACAGGGCTGATTCAGCCCCAGCATTTT.

The rearrangement joins TRBV4-2 to TRBJ1-4, with 7 bases that match TRBD1. V gave up 4 bases and J gave up 4 bases; unmatched junction bases: 6. Germline assignment: CDR1 LGHNA and CDR2 YNFKEQ. The CDR3 runs to 15 residues. The CDR3 is CASSRAGGINEKLFF. The DNA for the CDR3 is TGTGCCAGCAGCCGCGCAGGGGGGATTAATGAAAAACTGTTTTTT.

For the CDR3, the DNA is TGTGCCAGCAGCGTAACAGGGCCAGATACGCAGTATTTT. This sequence encodes CASSVTGPDTQYF. The chain is built from TRBV13 and TRBJ2-3, with D possibly TRBD1 on 6 matching bases. The CDR3 is 13 residues long. V lost 5 bases and J lost 4, with 10 bases in between. Germline V gives CDR1 PRHDT, CDR2 FYEKMQ (reference sequence).

The V gene is TRBV7-3, the J gene TRBJ2-5, with D possibly being TRBD2 (5 bases). The end of the DNA is better explained by TRBJ2-7, so the J call may be wrong. From germline, CDR1 is SGHTA and CDR2 FQGTGA. This CDR3 region has 14 residues. CDR3 sequence reads: CASSPSLSGSEQYF. CDR3 bases: TGTGCCAGCAGCCCGAGCTTATCTGGGAGCGAGCAGTACTTC.

The chain couples TRBV7-9 to TRBJ2-2, with D tentatively TRBD1 (5 bases). This CDR3 has 14 residues. V lost 4 bases and J lost 5, with 11 bases in between. The germline V gene has CDR1 SEHNR and CDR2 FQNEAQ (reference sequence). DNA of the CDR3: TGTGCCAGCAGCTCCCGACAGCCAACCGGGGAGCTGTTTTTT. It specifies CASSSRQPTGELFF. Full variable domain (outside the CDR3, taken from reference TRBV7-9 and TRBJ2-2): DTGVSQNPRHKITKRGQNVTFRCDPISEHNRLYWYRQTLGQGPEFLTYFQNEAQLEKSRLLSDRFSAERPKGSFSTLEIQRTEQGDSAMYLCASSSRQPTGELFFGEGSRLTVL.

This chain uses TRBV5-6 with TRBJ1-6, with D uncertain. The V end lost 2 bases, the J end lost 7 bases, and 7 bases lay between the germline ends. The CDR3 totals 13 residues. The germline V gene encodes CDR1 SGHDT and CDR2 YYEEEE. CDR3 nucleotides: TGTGCCAGCAGCTTTACGGGGAATTCACCCCTCCACTTT. This translates into CASSFTGNSPLHF. Full variable domain (outside the CDR3, taken from reference TRBV5-6 and TRBJ1-6): DAGVTQSPTHLIKTRGQQVTLRCSPKSGHDTVSWYQQALGQGPQFIFQYYEEEERQRGNFPDRFSGHQFPNYSSELNVNALLLGDSALYLCASSFTGNSPLHFGNGTRLTVT.

The chain uses TRBV14 and TRBJ2-7; D is perhaps TRBD2 (6 bases). V lost 4 bases, J lost 2 bases, and 15 bases lay in between. The CDR3 consists of 15 residues. Germline CDR1 SGHDN, CDR2 FVKESK. The CDR3 DNA reads as TGTGCCAGCAGCCCAGGACACGGGGGAACCTACGAGCAGTACTTC. It encodes CASSPGHGGTYEQYF.

This chain connects TRBV28 to TRBJ1-1, with 8 nucleotides matching TRBD1. V dropped 3 bases and J dropped 9; count of bases not matched to a gene: 3. Germline values: CDR1 MDHEN, CDR2 SYDVKM. CDR3 length: 12 residues. This chain's CDR3 is CASSFSGGKAFF. Here the CDR3 DNA reads TGTGCCAGCAGTTTTTCAGGGGGCAAAGCTTTCTTT.

The V call is TRBV21-1, the J call TRBJ2-3; the table's D call, TRBD1, was not checked against the DNA. TRBV21-1 is deemed a pseudogene. This CDR3 spans 16 amino acids. CDR3 residues: CASSPRQGPSTDTQYF. The CDR3 DNA is TGTGCCAGCAGCCCTCGACAGGGTCCGAGCACAGATACGCAGTATTTT.